This T cell receptor (beta chain) was documented in a study of T-cell memory formation after mild COVID-19. Comment on this clonotype: Its matching antigen is unknown.

V was clipped by 7 bases and J by 7 bases, with 16 bases between them. Germline V gene data show CDR1 as SGHRS and CDR2 as YFSETQ. The CDR3 is 13 amino acids. A 5'RACE reaction primed in the constant segment made cDNA libraries of TCR alpha and TCR beta, and these carried sample barcodes and UMIs. One entry per CDR3 protein results from TCRdb running MiXCR on the 5' RACE reads. Of under 250,000 distinct CDR3 sequences in the sample, 9.4% were seen once. Whole-study results and caveats: In pre-infection memory, a portion of responding clones appeared, which suggested that cross-reactive memory joined. While clones contracting from day 15 to 85 were balanced between CD4 and CD8, later expanders leaned CD4+. Among CD4+ contracting clones, most were CM and EM, and CD8+ ones EMRA.

This clonotype was obtained from a young man who had mild COVID-19 (a few samples of this study predate the infection). Cell type and time point are not known. The genes are TRBV5-1 and TRBJ2-3; D is ambiguous. Sequences were obtained from PBMCs or a T cell subset sorted from them (not recorded which). The CDR3 loop reads CASRARPVHTQYF. For the CDR3, the DNA is TGCGCCAGCCGGGCCCGCCCCGTTCATACGCAGTATTTT.